The 17 T cell receptor beta chains given below trace back to one sample, sequenced in a study of T cell repertoires in cytomegalovirus infection. TCRdb processed the reads anew with MiXCR; each CDR3 protein has one entry. The sample includes about 180,000 distinct CDR3 sequences, 15% to 20% of them seen just once. Material for sequencing was CD8+ T cells from PBMCs. These receptors were obtained from a human donor in good health (CMV status not recorded). Some clones in this sample may be carry-over from other donors' samples.

This chain joins TRBV7-6 and TRBJ2-5, with D hard to call. Germline values: CDR1 SGHVS, CDR2 FNYEAQ. CDR3 length equals 16 residues. Trimming took 2 bases from V and 0 from J, leaving 13 bases between them. The CDR3 region has the DNA TGTGCCAGCAGCTTACGGGTACTCGGGTACCAAGAGACCCAGTACTTC. Translating gives CASSLRVLGYQETQYF.

The V and J genes are TRBV27 and TRBJ1-1; D is ambiguous. V was cut by 5 bases and J by 1 base, with 11 bases left in between. Germline CDR1 MNHEY, CDR2 SMNVEV (reference sequence). The CDR3 contains 14 residues. The CDR3 reads CASSVTGSNTEAFF. The CDR3 nucleotides are TGTGCCAGCAGTGTCACCGGGTCGAACACTGAAGCTTTCTTT.

In this sample, this clonotype turned up a few times. The rearrangement joins TRBV28 to TRBJ2-2, with TRBD2 identical over 15 bases. The CDR3 is made up of 15 amino acids. Trimming cost V 6 bases and J 6 bases; bases outside gene matches: 2. CDR1 MDHEN and CDR2 SYDVKM come from the germline V gene. The CDR3 DNA follows: TGTGCCAGCAGACGGACTAGCGGGGGGGCCGGGGAGCTGTTTTTT. As protein: CASRRTSGGAGELFF.

The table lists this clonotype with a few counts. The chain has TRBV10-3 and TRBJ2-3, with D hard to call. This CDR3 is 15 amino acids long. CDR1 ENHRY and CDR2 SYGVKD come from the germline V gene. Trimming pared 5 bases from V and 6 bases from J, leaving 18 bases between. The CDR3 here is CAISSQLAPKDTQYF. As DNA, the CDR3 is TGTGCCATCAGTTCCCAGCTGGCCCCCAAGGATACGCAGTATTTT.

The chain has TRBV4-3 and TRBJ2-7; 7 bases line up with TRBD2. Per the germline V gene, CDR1 is LGHNA and CDR2 is YSLEER. The length of the CDR3 is 16 residues. Trimming took 4 bases from V and 2 from J; bases not matched to a gene: 11. The CDR3, as DNA: TGCGCCAGCAGCCTATCCGGGGAGGGGAAAACCTACGAGCAGTACTTC. Translated, it gives CASSLSGEGKTYEQYF.

This clonotype was seen ten or more times. The V gene is TRBV5-1, the J gene TRBJ2-3; D gene ambiguous. The length of the CDR3 is 14 residues. V lost 0 bases, J lost 2 bases, and 7 bases lay in between. The germline V gene has CDR1 SGHRS and CDR2 YFSETQ. In nucleotides, the CDR3 is TGCGCCAGCAGCTTGGGCAGGTCCACAGATACGCAGTATTTT. Translating it yields CASSLGRSTDTQYF.

The CDR3: CASSLARGPSEQYF. The CDR3 nucleotides read TGTGCCAGCAGCTTAGCCAGGGGTCCCTCCGAGCAGTACTTC. The rearrangement uses TRBV7-6 and TRBJ2-7; weak D call: TRBD1 (6 bases). This CDR3 is 14 amino acids long. Germline values: CDR1 SGHVS, CDR2 FNYEAQ. Trimming removed 0 bases at V and 6 bases at J, with 12 bases between.

This clonotype was detected ten times or more. V is TRBV5-6 and J is TRBJ2-7; D remains unclear. This CDR3 has 14 amino acids. Germline CDR1 and CDR2: SGHDT and YYEEEE. Trimming pared 2 bases from V and 4 bases from J, leaving 13 bases between. The DNA for the CDR3 is TGTGCCAGCAGCTTTTCAGGTCGAGCTTACGAGCAGTACTTC. The encoded protein is CASSFSGRAYEQYF.

This chain connects TRBV7-2 to TRBJ2-1, with D perhaps matching TRBD1 (5 bases). This CDR3 spans 13 amino acids. The germline V and J ends were trimmed by 2 bases and 8 bases, with 10 bases remaining between them. Looked up from germline, CDR1 is SGHTA and CDR2 is FQGNSA. The CDR3 loop is CASSLFQGDEQFF. As DNA, the CDR3 is TGTGCCAGCAGCTTATTTCAAGGGGATGAGCAGTTCTTC.

V is TRBV20-1 and J is TRBJ2-3; TRBD2 agrees at 11 bases. With V trimmed by 3 bases and J by 4 bases, 12 bases remained unmatched. Per the germline V gene, CDR1 is DFQATT and CDR2 is SNEGSKA (reference sequence). CDR3 length equals 17 residues. The CDR3 nucleotides are TGCAGTGCTAGCTCCCCCCTGATAGCGGGGGGGGCAGATACGCAGTATTTT. Residues: CSASSPLIAGGADTQYF.

The V and J genes are TRBV5-1 and TRBJ2-7, with 9 bases fitting TRBD1. The CDR3 is 16 residues long. Germline V gene data show CDR1 as SGHRS and CDR2 as YFSETQ. J was trimmed by 4 bases and V by 3 bases; bases with no gene match: 11. The CDR3 DNA sequence: TGCGCCAGCAGCTGGAGCCCCGGACAGGGGTCTTACGAGCAGTACTTC. The encoded protein is CASSWSPGQGSYEQYF.

V is TRBV6-5 and J is TRBJ1-1; D is perhaps TRBD1 (5 bases). The CDR3 loop spans 14 amino acids. Germline values: CDR1 MNHEY, CDR2 SVGAGI. V lost 3 bases and J 6 bases, leaving 14 bases between the germline ends. CDR3 DNA: TGTGCCAGCAGTTATCGATGGGGGGACGCTGAAGCTTTCTTT. Its translation is CASSYRWGDAEAFF.

The chain recombines TRBV7-2 with TRBJ1-4; D ambiguous. Per germline, CDR1 SGHTA and CDR2 FQGNSA. V lost 2 bases and J 0 bases, leaving 7 bases between the germline ends. CDR3 size: 15 residues. The CDR3 region is CASSLIGATNEKLFF. CDR3 bases: TGTGCCAGCAGCTTAATCGGTGCAACTAATGAAAAACTGTTTTTT.

V gene TRBV19 combines with J gene TRBJ2-1, with 9 bases lining up with TRBD2. The length of the CDR3 is 15 residues. Trimming at V came to 3 bases and at J to 2 bases, leaving 2 bases not matched to a gene. Germline CDR1 is LNHDA and CDR2 is SQIVND (reference sequence). CDR3 protein: CASSISGGTYNEQFF. CDR3 nucleotide sequence: TGTGCCAGTAGTATCAGCGGGGGGACCTACAATGAGCAGTTCTTC.

This clonotype was detected only a few times. V and J are TRBV11-2 and TRBJ2-7, with D hard to call. From germline, CDR1 is SGHAT and CDR2 FQNNGV. The CDR3 sequence is 13 residues long. Between the trimmed V and J ends, which lost 0 bases and 9 bases, there was a span of 12 bases. As DNA, the CDR3 is TGTGCCAGCAGCTTAGAGGTTGGATCGCCGCAGTACTTC. Encoded protein: CASSLEVGSPQYF.

By share, this clonotype ranks as medium-sized. The chain is built from TRBV7-2 and TRBJ2-5; 14 bases match TRBD2. This CDR3 is 17 amino acids long. In germline, CDR1 is SGHTA, CDR2 FQGNSA. V lost 3 bases, J lost 2 bases, and 5 bases stayed unmatched. CDR3 sequence: CASSFLRLAGGQETQYF. DNA for the CDR3: TGTGCCAGCAGCTTTCTTCGACTAGCGGGGGGGCAAGAGACCCAGTACTTC. The whole variable domain, filled in from reference TRBV7-2 and TRBJ2-5, reads GAGVSQSPSNKVTEKGKDVELRCDPISGHTALYWYRQSLGQGLEFLIYFQGNSAPDKSGLPSDRFSAERTGGSVSTLTIQRTQQEDSAVYLCASSFLRLAGGQETQYFGPGTRLLVL.

This clonotype was observed a few times. The rearrangement joins TRBV7-8 to TRBJ1-1; D might be TRBD1 (5 bases). Trimming took 1 base from V and 1 from J, leaving 10 bases between them. The CDR3 consists of 15 residues. Germline loops: CDR1 SGHVS, CDR2 FQNEAQ. CDR3 in DNA: TGTGCCAGCAGCTTAGAAGCGGGGGGGAACACTGAAGCTTTCTTT. Translating gives CASSLEAGGNTEAFF.